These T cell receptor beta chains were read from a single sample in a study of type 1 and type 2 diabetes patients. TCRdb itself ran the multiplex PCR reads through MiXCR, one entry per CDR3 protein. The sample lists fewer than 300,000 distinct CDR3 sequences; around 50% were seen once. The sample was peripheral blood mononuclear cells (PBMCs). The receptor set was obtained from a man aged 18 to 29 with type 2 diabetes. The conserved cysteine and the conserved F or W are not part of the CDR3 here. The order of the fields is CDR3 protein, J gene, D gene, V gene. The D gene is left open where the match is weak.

CDR3: ASRRQGAYEQY
J: TRBJ2-7
D: TRBD1
V: TRBV10-1

CDR3: ASSQIYPQNRGSYNSPLH
J: TRBJ1-6
D: TRBD1
V: TRBV4-3

CDR3: ASSLRLRLVRTDTQY
J: TRBJ2-3
D: NA
V: TRBV7-2

CDR3: ASSRGAGGKGEQY
J: TRBJ2-7
D: TRBD1
V: TRBV12-3/TRBV12-4

CDR3: SASLLWDTEAF
J: TRBJ1-1
D: NA
V: TRBV20-1

CDR3: SLSEGLGTDTQY
J: TRBJ2-3
D: NA
V: TRBV29-1

CDR3: ASSLLPHEQY
J: TRBJ2-7
D: NA
V: TRBV7-8

CDR3: ASSLTSGGTYEQY
J: TRBJ2-7
D: TRBD2
V: TRBV12-3/TRBV12-4

CDR3: ATTREYEQY
J: TRBJ2-7
D: NA
V: TRBV6-6

CDR3: ASSLGHRNQPQH
J: TRBJ1-5
D: NA
V: TRBV5-1

CDR3: ASRPRPNTEAF
J: TRBJ1-1
D: NA
V: TRBV6-5

CDR3: SARTGDSYEQY
J: TRBJ2-7
D: TRBD1
V: TRBV20-1

CDR3: ASSYVSGSDGYT
J: TRBJ1-2
D: NA
V: TRBV6-2/TRBV6-3

CDR3: AWGQLNTEAF
J: TRBJ1-1
D: NA
V: TRBV30